The 2 T cell receptor beta chains below all came from one sample that was sequenced in a study of identical twins. From the 5' RACE reads, TCRdb called clonotypes with MiXCR, one entry per CDR3 protein. This sample has roughly 1.6 million distinct CDR3 sequences, with around a third found just once. Sequencing input: cord blood. The receptor source for this set is a newborn girl in good health.

CDR3 region: CASSLTNTRNNEQFF. In DNA, the CDR3 is TGTGCCAGCAGCCTAACGAATACCCGGAACAATGAGCAGTTCTTC. J is TRBJ2-1 and V is TRBV7-9; D is unclear. Per the germline V gene, CDR1 is SEHNR and CDR2 is FQNEAQ (reference sequence). V shed 5 bases and J shed 5 bases, with 16 bases lying between them. CDR3 length: 15 residues.

This clonotype was detected a few times. V is TRBV5-1 and J is TRBJ1-1, with no clear D. Germline CDR1 and CDR2: SGHRS and YFSETQ. The V end lost 2 bases, the J end lost 5 bases, and 10 bases lay between the germline ends. The CDR3 extends over 13 amino acids. CDR3 sequence (DNA): TGCGCCAGCAGCTTTTCGGGGAGTACTGAAGCTTTCTTT. It is translated as CASSFSGSTEAFF.